This T cell receptor beta chain was sequenced during a study of shared clonotypes between healthy human individuals. Across the study: The donor pool was made up of a couple of women and three men aged 18 to 49.

Trimming took 1 base from V and 5 from J, leaving 17 bases between them. CDR1 and CDR2 from the germline V gene are SGHDN and FVKESK. The CDR3 spans 16 residues. Study results and limitations: On the whole, naive subsets had larger estimated richness than memory subsets had. Clonotypes that were shared across a few donors made up around 5% of naive CD4 clonotypes.

Original methodology: Quality scores were absent from the junction-only immunoSEQ sequences, so filtering differed. TCRdb's table, derived via immunoSEQ multiplex PCR, lists solely in-frame clones and lacks some. The V and J calls and clone size were taken over from that table, and D and trimming were inferred from the DNA. The sample has over 400,000 clones, around 95% seen once; the top ten hold 0.064%. As concerns this clone: The antigen remains undetermined.

This receptor was taken from a woman younger than 45 in good health. The V call is TRBV14, the J call TRBJ1-2; maybe TRBD1 (5 bases). Sequencing input: naive CD4+ T cells sorted from blood. Subset: CD45RA+ positively selected. Here the CDR3 reads CASSQGGSRQTYGYTF. CDR3 nucleotides: TGTGCCAGCAGCCAAGGGGGTAGTCGACAGACGTATGGCTACACCTTC.